This TCR beta chain was identified during a study of radiotherapy plus CTLA-4 blockade in lung cancer. Background on the study: Roughly 17% of enrolled patients responded objectively, and approximately 34% had disease control. Study-wide results and limits: Response, reportedly, was best predicted by interferon-beta along with early blood T cell clone dynamics. Clones of tumor-derived TCRs expanded in blood after radiotherapy plus ipilimumab.

CDR3 length: 12 residues. Germline CDR1 reads SNHLY; CDR2 reads FYNNEI. Trimming left V 6 bases short and J 4 bases short, with 9 bases between. Lung cancer patients with chemo-refractory metastatic non-small-cell disease were given focal radiation plus CTLA-4 blockade with ipilimumab. This clone was found once. No antigen is known for it. Assay used: immunoSEQ multiplex PCR; TCRdb lists only in-frame clones, some missing. There are 80,000 to 100,000 clones in the sample; about 90% occur only once, and 4.9% lies in the top ten. The sequence derives from a human donor with non-small cell lung cancer that progressed on radiotherapy plus ipilimumab. The sequencing used peripheral blood, collected from a patient treated with radiotherapy plus ipilimumab. This rearrangement joins TRBV2 to TRBJ1-2; a weak D match, TRBD1 (5 bases). The CDR3 loop reads CASRAGSYGYTF. DNA of the CDR3: TGTGCCAGCAGAGCAGGGTCCTATGGCTACACCTTC.